These 6 T cell receptor beta chains originate from one sample sequenced in a study of CD8 T cells in ankylosing spondylitis. TCRdb passed the 5' RACE reads through MiXCR, listing each CDR3 protein once. In the table there are 230,000 or so distinct CDR3 sequences, about 24% of which are singletons. Sequenced material: blood, either unsorted or a sorted T cell fraction (not recorded which). The receptor source for this set is a male donor with ankylosing spondylitis or in good health (not recorded which).

This clonotype was counted only a few times. V usage is TRBV29-1 and J usage is TRBJ2-5, with TRBD1 identical over 8 bases. V lost 2 bases to trimming and J lost 0 bases; unmatched junction nucleotides: 2. The CDR3 is made up of 14 amino acids. Per the germline V gene, CDR1 is SQVTM and CDR2 is ANQGSEA. The CDR3 protein is CSVEPGQDQETQYF. DNA of the CDR3: TGCAGCGTTGAACCGGGACAGGACCAAGAGACCCAGTACTTC.

There are a few counts of this clonotype. The chain employs TRBV24-1 and TRBJ2-7; D call uncertain. The V end was cut by 2 bases, the J end by 1 base, with 11 bases between. The CDR3 sequence is 15 residues long. CDR1 is KGHDR and CDR2 is SFDVKD in the germline V gene. The CDR3 spells CATSDSSDPSYEQYF. The DNA for the CDR3 is TGTGCCACCAGTGATTCGAGTGACCCATCCTACGAGCAGTACTTC.

The V gene is TRBV20-1, the J gene TRBJ2-1; D assignment may be TRBD1 or TRBD2 (5 bases each). The V end was cut by 8 bases, the J end by 4 bases, with 18 bases between. Looked up from germline, CDR1 is DFQATT and CDR2 is SNEGSKA (reference sequence). The CDR3 is made up of 14 amino acids. CDR3 protein: CSTWGRNPYNEQFF. The DNA of the CDR3 is TGCAGTACCTGGGGACGGAACCCGTACAATGAGCAGTTCTTC.

The genes are TRBV24-1 and TRBJ2-1; D remains unclear. Trimming pared 3 bases from V and 9 bases from J, leaving 8 bases between. CDR1 and CDR2 (germline): KGHDR, SFDVKD. The CDR3 totals 12 residues. CDR3 protein: CATSDDVGEQFF. As DNA, the CDR3 is TGTGCCACCAGTGATGACGTGGGTGAGCAGTTCTTC.

This clonotype has just a few counts. The J gene is TRBJ2-7, the V gene TRBV5-1, with 9 bases matching TRBD2. CDR1 and CDR2 from the germline V gene are SGHRS and YFSETQ. V was clipped by 0 bases and J by 4 bases; unmatched bases: 5. There are 15 residues in the CDR3. The CDR3 region has the DNA TGCGCCAGCAGCTTGGTAGTAGCGGGGGATTACGAGCAGTACTTC. Protein sequence: CASSLVVAGDYEQYF.

The chain links TRBV4-1 to TRBJ2-3; 10 bases are shared with TRBD1. CDR3 length: 16 amino acids. With 4 bases clipped from V and 5 bases from J, the junction kept 9 bases outside the gene matches. Germline CDR1 MGHRA, CDR2 YSYEKL. The CDR3 DNA reads TGCGCCAGCAGCCTACCGACAGGGGGCTCTATAGATACGCAGTATTTT. This translates into CASSLPTGGSIDTQYF.